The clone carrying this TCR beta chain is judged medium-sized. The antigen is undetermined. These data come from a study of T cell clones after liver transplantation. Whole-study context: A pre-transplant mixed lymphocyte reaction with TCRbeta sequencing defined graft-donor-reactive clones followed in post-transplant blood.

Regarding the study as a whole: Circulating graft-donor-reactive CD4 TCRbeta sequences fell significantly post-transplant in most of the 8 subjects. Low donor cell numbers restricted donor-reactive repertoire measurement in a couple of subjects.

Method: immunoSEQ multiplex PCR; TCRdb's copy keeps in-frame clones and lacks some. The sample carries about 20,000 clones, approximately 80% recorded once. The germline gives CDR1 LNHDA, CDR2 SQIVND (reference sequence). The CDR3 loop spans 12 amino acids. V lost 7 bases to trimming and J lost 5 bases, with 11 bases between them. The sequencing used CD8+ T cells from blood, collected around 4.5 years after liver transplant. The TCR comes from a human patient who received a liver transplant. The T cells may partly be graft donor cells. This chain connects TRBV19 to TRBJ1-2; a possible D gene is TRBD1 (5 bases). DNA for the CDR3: TGTGCCAGTACAGGGAGCTTTTATGGCTACACCTTC. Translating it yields CASTGSFYGYTF.